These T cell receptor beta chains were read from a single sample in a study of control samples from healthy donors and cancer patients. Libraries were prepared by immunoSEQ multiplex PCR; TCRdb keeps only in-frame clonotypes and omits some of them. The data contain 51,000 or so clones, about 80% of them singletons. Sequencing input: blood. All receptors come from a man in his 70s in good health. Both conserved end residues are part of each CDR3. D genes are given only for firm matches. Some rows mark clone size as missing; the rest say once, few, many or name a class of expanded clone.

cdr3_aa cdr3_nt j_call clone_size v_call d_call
CASRVEAGRYEQYF TGTGCCAGCAGGGTGGAGGCAGGGAGGTACGAGCAGTACTTC TRBJ2-7 NA TRBV2 NA
CASRYRGSETQYF TGTGCCAGCAGATACAGGGGATCAGAGACCCAGTACTTC TRBJ2-5 NA TRBV5-6 TRBD1
CASSQLLSDEQYF TGCGCCAGCAGCCAATTACTTAGTGACGAGCAGTACTTC TRBJ2-7 once TRBV4-1 NA
CATSSFGTINEQFF TGTGCCACCAGCAGTTTCGGGACTATCAATGAGCAGTTCTTC TRBJ2-1 NA TRBV15 TRBD2
CASGSETRGETQYF TGTGCTAGTGGTTCCGAGACTAGGGGAGAGACCCAGTACTTC TRBJ2-5 NA TRBV12-5 NA
CASSLGTGYINEQFF TGTGCCAGCAGCCTCGGGACAGGGTACATCAATGAGCAGTTCTTC TRBJ2-1 once TRBV7-9 TRBD1
CAIRGDYTDTQYF TGTGCCATCAGAGGGGACTACACAGATACGCAGTATTTT TRBJ2-3 NA TRBV10-3 TRBD2
CASSLLRETEAFF TGTGCCAGCAGTTTACTTAGGGAAACTGAAGCTTTCTTT TRBJ1-1 NA TRBV12-3/TRBV12-4 NA
CASSWTGRTEAFF TGTGCCAGCAGCTGGACAGGGCGCACTGAAGCTTTCTTT TRBJ1-1 NA TRBV7-9 TRBD1
CASSGQGAGGEQYF TGTGCCAGCAGTGGACAGGGGGCAGGGGGCGAGCAGTACTTC TRBJ2-7 NA TRBV28 TRBD1
CASSPWTSGWIGTQYF TGTGCCAGCAGTCCTTGGACTAGCGGGTGGATTGGGACCCAGTACTTC TRBJ2-5 NA TRBV27 TRBD2
CASSYDSYNEQFF TGTGCCAGCAGTTACGACTCCTACAATGAGCAGTTCTTC TRBJ2-1 NA TRBV2 NA
CASALGQYSGNTIYF TGTGCCAGCGCTCTAGGGCAATACTCTGGAAACACCATATATTTT TRBJ1-3 NA TRBV6-5 NA
CATSGPPRRGSPEQYF TGTGCCACCAGCGGACCCCCCCGGCGCGGGAGCCCCGAGCAGTACTTC TRBJ2-7 NA TRBV15 TRBD2
CALRDSDNYGYTF TGTGCCTTAAGGGACAGCGATAACTATGGCTACACCTTC TRBJ1-2 NA TRBV30 TRBD1
CASSEGSWGYPGQGETMKALYTF TGTGCCAGCAGTGAGGGGTCCTGGGGGTACCCGGGACAGGGGGAAACTATGAAAGCTCTCTACACCTTC TRBJ1-2 NA TRBV2 TRBD1
CASSQVGGAYGKAFF TGTGCCAGCAGCCAAGTAGGGGGCGCTTATGGAAAGGCTTTCTTT TRBJ1-1 NA TRBV4-2 TRBD1
CASSEWGREPDTQYF TGTGCCAGCAGTGAGTGGGGGAGAGAACCAGATACGCAGTATTTT TRBJ2-3 NA TRBV6-1 NA
CASSLQGGVFSGNTIYF TGTGCCAGCAGTCTCCAGGGGGGCGTCTTCTCTGGAAACACCATATATTTT TRBJ1-3 NA TRBV6-6 TRBD1
CARGGTGPGYLYF TGTGCCCGGGGAGGAACAGGGCCTGGATATCTGTACTTC TRBJ2-7 NA TRBV30 NA
CASSQGGQGMVGYGYTF TGTGCCAGCAGCCAAGGGGGACAGGGGATGGTTGGGTATGGCTACACCTTC TRBJ1-2 NA TRBV3-1/TRBV3-2 TRBD1
CATSRDGRSEQYF TGTGCCACCAGCAGAGACGGGCGATCCGAGCAGTACTTC TRBJ2-7 NA TRBV15 NA
CASSQSGCPYTEAFF TGCGCCAGCAGTCAATCGGGATGCCCCTACACTGAAGCTTTCTTT TRBJ1-1 NA TRBV23-1 NA
CASSVIESSEQFF TGTGCCAGCAGTGTCATTGAGAGTTCCGAGCAGTTCTTC TRBJ2-1 NA TRBV2 NA
CATRRDRNQPQHF TGTGCCACCAGGCGGGACCGCAATCAGCCCCAGCATTTT TRBJ1-5 NA TRBV24-1 NA
CASSIRTETTGELFF TGTGCCAGCAGCATTCGGACAGAAACGACCGGGGAGCTGTTTTTT TRBJ2-2 once TRBV7-6 NA
CASSPNVGETQYF TGTGCCAGCAGCCCAAACGTGGGGGAGACCCAGTACTTC TRBJ2-5 few TRBV11-2 NA